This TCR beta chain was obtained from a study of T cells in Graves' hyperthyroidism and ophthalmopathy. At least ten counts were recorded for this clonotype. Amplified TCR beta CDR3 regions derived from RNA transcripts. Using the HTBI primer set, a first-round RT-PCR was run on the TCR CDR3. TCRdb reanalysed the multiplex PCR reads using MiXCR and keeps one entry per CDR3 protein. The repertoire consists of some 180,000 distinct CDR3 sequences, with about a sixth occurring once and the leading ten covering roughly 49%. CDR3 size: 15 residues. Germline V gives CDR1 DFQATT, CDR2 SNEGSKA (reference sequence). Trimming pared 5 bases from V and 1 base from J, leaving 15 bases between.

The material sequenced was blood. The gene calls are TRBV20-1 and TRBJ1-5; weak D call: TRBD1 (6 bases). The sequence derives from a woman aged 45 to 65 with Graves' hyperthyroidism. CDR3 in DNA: TGCAGTGCTTGGGGGAGACAGGACAGCAATCAGCCCCAGCATTTT. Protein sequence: CSAWGRQDSNQPQHF.